The T cell receptor (beta chain) described here comes from a study of radiation and T cells in renal cell carcinoma. Points from the study as a whole: In blood, top tumor clones expanded by 2 weeks, shrinking by 4. Compared with controls, irradiated tumors showed greater TCR clonality. Dominant CDR3 motifs occupied more repertoire in irradiated than control tumors.

The assay was immunoSEQ multiplex PCR, and TCRdb's table has in-frame clones only and misses some. The table has around 15,000 clones, 50% seen once. This clone is labeled as medium-sized. No antigen is known for it. This CDR3 has 15 residues. V was trimmed by 3 bases and J by 5 bases, leaving 16 bases between them. CDR1 is SGHNT and CDR2 is YYREEE in the germline V gene (reference sequence). Treatment: 15 Gy SBRT to primary tumor, nephrectomy 4 weeks later. Nephrectomy followed 15 Gy stereotactic body radiation by 4 weeks. Source: tumor tissue, taken from a patient whose treatment included radiotherapy and nephrectomy. The chain joins TRBV5-4 to TRBJ2-3; D might be TRBD2 (6 bases). This receptor was identified in a woman in her sixties or seventies with renal cell carcinoma. CDR3 amino acids: CASSWPQAGVDTQYF. The CDR3 DNA reads as TGTGCCAGCAGCTGGCCCCAAGCGGGCGTAGATACGCAGTATTTT.